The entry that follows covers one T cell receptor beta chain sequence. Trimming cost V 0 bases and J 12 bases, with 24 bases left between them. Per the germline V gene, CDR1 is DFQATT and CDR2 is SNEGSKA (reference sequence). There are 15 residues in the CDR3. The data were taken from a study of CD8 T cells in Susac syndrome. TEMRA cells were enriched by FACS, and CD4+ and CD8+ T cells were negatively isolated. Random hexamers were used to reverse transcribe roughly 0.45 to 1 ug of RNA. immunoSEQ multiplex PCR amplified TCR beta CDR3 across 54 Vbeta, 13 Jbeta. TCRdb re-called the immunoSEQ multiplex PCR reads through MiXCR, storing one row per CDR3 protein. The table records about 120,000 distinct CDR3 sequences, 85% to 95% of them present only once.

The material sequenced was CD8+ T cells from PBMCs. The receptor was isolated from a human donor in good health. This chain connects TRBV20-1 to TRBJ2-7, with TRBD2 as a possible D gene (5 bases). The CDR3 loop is CSARDRVSLGAGRYF. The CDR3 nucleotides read TGCAGTGCTAGAGATCGGGTTTCTCTCGGCGCGGGTCGGTACTTC.